A selection of T cell receptor beta chains follows, all from one sample in a study of blood T cell repertoires in COVID-19. Sequencing was performed with immunoSEQ multiplex PCR; in TCRdb, only in-frame clones are kept and a portion is missing. Here the sample spans approximately 290,000 clones, 87% being singletons. The sample comprised peripheral blood. The receptor set was obtained from a man aged 18 to 30 with active or convalescent COVID-19. Each CDR3 is given with its conserved first and last residue. A clone size is listed for some rows: how often the clone was seen (once, few, many), or a class if it is expanded.

v_call	j_call	clone_size	cdr3_aa
TRBV2	TRBJ2-1	few	CASIRTNYNEQFF
TRBV2	TRBJ1-2	-	CASSARWTGGEEGYTF
TRBV4-1	TRBJ2-1	-	CASSQPWEQGRNEQFF
TRBV6-1	TRBJ1-1	-	CASSNGGYLAEAFF
TRBV7-6	TRBJ2-5	-	CASSSQGSKGSETQYF
TRBV2	TRBJ1-3	-	CASSYDRGQGNTIYF
TRBV25-1	TRBJ1-1	-	CASRGQGDTEAFF
TRBV4-1	TRBJ2-2	-	CASSQGGREGDTGELFF
TRBV14	TRBJ1-2	-	CASSHDFTGYGGYTF
TRBV4-1	TRBJ2-5	-	CASSQGPFTGRHQETQYF
TRBV7-9	TRBJ1-1	-	CASRSDTGGTEAFF